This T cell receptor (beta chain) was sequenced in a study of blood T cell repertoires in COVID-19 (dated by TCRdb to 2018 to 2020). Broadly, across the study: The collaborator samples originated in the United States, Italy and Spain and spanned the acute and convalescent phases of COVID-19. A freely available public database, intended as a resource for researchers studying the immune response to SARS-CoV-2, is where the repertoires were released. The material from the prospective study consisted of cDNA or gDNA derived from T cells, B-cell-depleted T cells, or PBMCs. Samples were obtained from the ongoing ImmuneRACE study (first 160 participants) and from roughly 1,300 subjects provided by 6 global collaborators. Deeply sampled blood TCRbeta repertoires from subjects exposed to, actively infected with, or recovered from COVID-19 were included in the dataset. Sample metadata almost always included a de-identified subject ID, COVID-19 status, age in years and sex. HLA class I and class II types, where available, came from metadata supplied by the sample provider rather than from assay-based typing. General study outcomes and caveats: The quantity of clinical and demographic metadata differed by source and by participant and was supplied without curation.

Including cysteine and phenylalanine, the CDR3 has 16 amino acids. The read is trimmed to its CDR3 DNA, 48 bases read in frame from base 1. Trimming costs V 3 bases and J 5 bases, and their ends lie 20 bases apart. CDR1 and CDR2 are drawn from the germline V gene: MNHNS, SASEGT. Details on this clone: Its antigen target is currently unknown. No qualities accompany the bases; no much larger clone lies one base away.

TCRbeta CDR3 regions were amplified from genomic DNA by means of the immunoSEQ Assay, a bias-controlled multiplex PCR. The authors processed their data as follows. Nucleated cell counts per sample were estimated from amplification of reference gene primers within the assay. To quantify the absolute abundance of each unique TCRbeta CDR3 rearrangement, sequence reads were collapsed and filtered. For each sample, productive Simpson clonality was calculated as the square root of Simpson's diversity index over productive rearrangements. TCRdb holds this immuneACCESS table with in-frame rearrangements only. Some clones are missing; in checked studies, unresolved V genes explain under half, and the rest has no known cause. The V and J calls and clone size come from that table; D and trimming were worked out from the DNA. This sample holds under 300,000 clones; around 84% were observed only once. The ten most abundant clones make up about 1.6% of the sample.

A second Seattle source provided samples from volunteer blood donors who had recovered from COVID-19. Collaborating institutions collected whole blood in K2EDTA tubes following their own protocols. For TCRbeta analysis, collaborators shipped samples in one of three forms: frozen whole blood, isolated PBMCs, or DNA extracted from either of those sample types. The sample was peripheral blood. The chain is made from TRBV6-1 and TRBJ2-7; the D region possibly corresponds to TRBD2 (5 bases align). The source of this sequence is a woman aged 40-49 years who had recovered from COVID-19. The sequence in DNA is TGTGCCAGCAGTGATTGGTCCCGGACTGGCTTGGACGAGCAGTACTTC. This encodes CASSDWSRTGLDEQYF.